This T cell receptor (beta chain) emerged from a study of blood T cells in healthy people across ages. For the second PCR, which ran for 7 to 11 cycles, a sample-barcoded 5' primer and a J-beta primer mix were used. There were at least 3 million CDR3-containing paired-end reads obtained from each sample. TCRdb re-called the 5' RACE reads with MiXCR, one entry per CDR3 protein. The sample holds approximately 600,000 distinct CDR3 sequences, under 70% seen once. Study conclusions and caveats: There were more naive CD4+ cells and higher diversity in long-lived donors than in aged donors.

This CDR3 region has 13 residues. Germline V lookup: CDR1 SGHTA, CDR2 FQGNSA. With 6 bases removed from V and 5 bases from J, the gap between germline ends came to 10 bases. Turning to this clonotype: Antigen unknown.

Sequenced: blood. This sequence joins TRBV7-2 and TRBJ2-2; no reliable D call. The TCR was taken from a man in his 60s in good health. DNA of the CDR3: TGTGCCAGCAGTTTTTACTTGACCGGGGAGCTGTTTTTT. This sequence encodes CASSFYLTGELFF.